Listed below are T cell receptor beta chains from one sample, sequenced in a study of Graves' ophthalmopathy and Graves' hyperthyroidism. TCRdb re-derived calls from the multiplex PCR reads in MiXCR, one entry per CDR3 protein. Of some 1.1 million distinct CDR3 sequences detected, about 35% appear once; the ten largest clones hold roughly 11%. The sample taken for sequencing was peripheral blood or thyroid tissue (not recorded which). The receptors originated from an adult man with Graves' hyperthyroidism. CDR3s include the opening cysteine and the closing phenylalanine or tryptophan. A D gene is named only where the DNA matches it firmly. For some rows the clone size is stated as once, few or many, or as a class when expanded; others skip it.

V gene	clone size	D gene	J gene	CDR3 DNA	CDR3 protein
TRBV15	few	NA	TRBJ2-7	TGTGCCACCAACACAGGGACGTCTTCCTACGAGCAGTACTTC	CATNTGTSSYEQYF
TRBV19	NA	NA	TRBJ1-6	TGTGCCAGTAGTGTCGACAGGACGGGCAATTCACCCCTCCACTTT	CASSVDRTGNSPLHF
TRBV15	NA	NA	TRBJ1-1	TGTGCCACCACCAATCCAACAGGGCGCACTGAAGCTTTCTTT	CATTNPTGRTEAFF
TRBV20-1	few	TRBD2	TRBJ2-5	TGCAGTGCTAGCCGACTAGCGGGGGCCTACCAAGAGACCCAGTACTTC	CSASRLAGAYQETQYF
TRBV9	many	NA	TRBJ1-1	TGTGCCAGCAGCCCTGAGGGTAGGAAGTCAGCCACTGAAGCTTTCTTT	CASSPEGRKSATEAFF
TRBV2	NA	NA	TRBJ1-2	TGTGCCAGCAGTGAAACTGGCATGGGAACCTTC	CASSETGMGTF
TRBV7-8	many	TRBD2	TRBJ2-7	TGTGCCAGCAGCTTAGGAACTAGCGGGAGTCTTTACGAGCAGTACTTC	CASSLGTSGSLYEQYF
TRBV7-2	NA	TRBD2	TRBJ2-5	TGTGCCAGCAGCGTGGGGACTAGCGGGTGGGACCAGTACTTC	CASSVGTSGWDQYF
TRBV20-1	many	NA	TRBJ1-5	TGCAGTGCTAGAGATCGCGGGGGGGCAAGCAATCAGCCCCAGCATTTT	CSARDRGGASNQPQHF
TRBV5-8	many	NA	TRBJ2-6	TGTGCCAGCAGCTGGGTGCCGTCTGGGGCCAACGTCCTGACTTTC	CASSWVPSGANVLTF
TRBV10-3	few	NA	TRBJ1-2	TGTGCCAGCGGTACGGCGACTAGATCCCCCCCCAACTATGGCTACACCTTC	CASGTATRSPPNYGYTF
TRBV4-3	NA	NA	TRBJ1-1	TGCGCCAGCAGCCTTCAGGAGGCGCGGGGTACTGAAGCTTTCTTT	CASSLQEARGTEAFF
TRBV5-6	NA	NA	TRBJ1-2	TGTGCCAGCAGTTATGGAGGGGCGAATATGCGCTACACCTTC	CASSYGGANMRYTF
TRBV11-2	NA	NA	TRBJ1-3	TGTGCCAGCAGCATCCGGCGATGGACAGATTCTGGAAACACCATATATTTT	CASSIRRWTDSGNTIYF